This TCR beta chain was documented in a study of blood T cell repertoires in COVID-19. Profiling relied on immunoSEQ multiplex PCR, and the TCRdb table lists in-frame clones only, not all of them. The sample consists of under 300,000 clones, about 90% of them appearing once. The CDR3 is 14 amino acids. The germline CDR1 and CDR2 sequences are KGHDR and SFDVKD. V lost 4 bases to trimming and J lost 9 bases, with 15 bases between them. The V gene is TRBV24-1, the J gene TRBJ1-5, with D perhaps matching TRBD1 (5 bases). Material for sequencing was PBMCs or T cells enriched from blood (not recorded which). The source of this sequence is a woman under 30 who had recovered from COVID-19. The CDR3 nucleotides read TGTGCCACCAGTGAGGTTGACAGCAATTGGCCCCAGCATTTT. Translation: CATSEVDSNWPQHF.